This entry describes one TCR beta chain. This clone has a single count. The antigen this receptor binds is unknown. No much larger clone exists at a distance of one base, and base qualities are not known. Distinct nucleotide sequences in the sample also encode this CDR3. This sample was taken from a study of blood T cell repertoires in COVID-19 (TCRdb year 2020). For context, the study as a whole: The collaborator samples originated in the United States, Italy and Spain and spanned the acute and convalescent phases of COVID-19. The prospective study material was composed of cDNA or gDNA derived from T cells, B-cell-depleted T cells, or PBMCs. Deeply sampled blood TCRbeta repertoires from subjects exposed to, actively infected with, or recovered from COVID-19 were included in the dataset. The repertoires were made available in a free public database intended to serve as a resource for research on the immune response to SARS-CoV-2. The samples were drawn from two sources: the first 160 participants of the ongoing ImmuneRACE study, and 1,000 to 1,500 subjects contributed by 6 global collaborators. Nearly every sample came with metadata listing a de-identified subject ID, COVID-19 status, age in years and sex. Where HLA class I and class II types were available, the types were taken from metadata supplied by the sample provider, not from assay-based typing. Paper-wide results and their limitations: How much clinical and demographic metadata was included differed by source and by participant, and the metadata was provided uncurated.

The CDR3 measures 14 amino acids from cysteine to phenylalanine. Only the CDR3 portion is preserved as DNA: 42 bases, with reading frame beginning at the first base. V and J are truncated by 0 bases and 2 bases respectively, leaving an intervening sequence of 9 bases. The germline V gene specifies SGDLS as CDR1 and YYNGEE as CDR2. TCRbeta CDR3 regions were amplified from genomic DNA using the immunoSEQ Assay, a bias-controlled multiplex PCR. The paper's data handling went like this. Within the assay, amplification of reference gene primers was used to estimate how many nucleated cells each sample contained. To quantify the absolute abundance of each unique TCRbeta CDR3 rearrangement, sequence reads were collapsed and filtered. For each sample, productive Simpson clonality was calculated by taking the square root of Simpson's diversity index across productive rearrangements. This immuneACCESS table, as held by TCRdb, lists in-frame sequences with V and J called but not all clones. Of the missing ones, under half trace to an unresolved V gene in checked studies; the others have no known cause. Clonal size and the V and J genes are those of that table, whereas D and trimming came from the DNA. The sample includes a few hundred thousand clones, with around 90% observed a single time. Approximately 2.4% of the sample is in the top ten clones.

Collaborating institutions collected whole blood in K2EDTA tubes following their own protocols. For TCRbeta analysis, collaborator samples were shipped as frozen whole blood, as isolated PBMCs, or as DNA extracted from either sample type. The chain is made from TRBV9 and TRBJ2-7; the D gene lacks a confident call. The TCR comes from a man aged 18 to 30 with active or convalescent COVID-19. The specimen sequenced was peripheral blood. The CDR3 sequence is CASSVGGGTYEQYF. The DNA reads as follows: TGTGCCAGCAGCGTAGGAGGCGGAACCTACGAGCAGTACTTC.